Listed here is a single TCR beta chain. Under the authors' procedure: Researchers report that nucleated cell counts were estimated from reference gene primer amplification. Some clones are missing from TCRdb's copy, which holds only in-frame ones; the method was immunoSEQ multiplex PCR. V and J calls and clone size come straight from that table; D and trimming were deduced from the DNA. The table lists some 130,000 clones, around 73% of them singletons, with 9.5% to 13% in the top ten. These data belong to a study of blood T cell repertoires in COVID-19. About the research overall: The study drew acute and convalescent COVID-19 samples from the United States, Italy and Spain.

There are 15 residues in the CDR3. The trim removed 4 bases at V and 1 base at J, leaving 5 bases unmatched. The germline V gene has CDR1 MDHEN and CDR2 SYDVKM. The chain recombines TRBV28 with TRBJ2-5; 8 bases are a match to TRBD2. The sequence came from a man in his sixties who had recovered from COVID-19. The sequenced sample consisted of peripheral blood. The DNA for the CDR3 is TGTGCCAGCAGTTCCCAGCGGGGGCTCCAAGAGACCCAGTACTTC. Its translation: CASSSQRGLQETQYF.